Below, 2 T cell receptor beta chains from the same sample are listed, as sequenced in a study of T cell clonality in common variable immunodeficiency. Assay: immunoSEQ multiplex PCR; the TCRdb copy retains only in-frame clones and omits some. This sample shows about 42,000 clones and no singletons; around 5.8% rests with the ten largest. Study-wide results and caveats: In common variable immunodeficiency, TCR beta chains reportedly carried fewer deletions and N-nucleotide insertions.

These receptors' targets are unknown. The sample taken for sequencing was peripheral blood mononuclear cells. These receptors were taken from a human donor with common variable immunodeficiency.

To note about this clone: With the read ending 3 residues before the CDR3 end, the germline J gene is used to fill in that end. The chain combines TRBV13 with TRBJ2-1, with D hard to call. The germline V and J ends were trimmed by 1 base and 6 bases, with 7 bases remaining between them. The CDR3 length is 13 residues. CDR1 is PRHDT, CDR2 FYEKMQ, per germline (reference sequence). The covered CDR3 bases are TGTGCCAGCAGCTTAGACAGATTCAATGAG. Protein: CASSLDRFNE. The entire CDR3 protein reads CASSLDRFNEQFF.

This clone was seen a few times. The read terminates 3 residues before the CDR3 end, so the remaining end is supplied by the germline J gene. This chain links TRBV19 with TRBJ1-4, with TRBD1 identical over 8 bases. CDR3 length: 16 amino acids. V lost 4 bases and J lost 9; bases outside the gene matches: 13. The germline CDR1 and CDR2 sequences are LNHDA and SQIVND (reference sequence). CDR3 residues: CASSTRPGTGSKKLFF. CDR3 DNA (partial): TGTGCCAGTAGTACCAGACCCGGGACAGGATCCAAAAAA.